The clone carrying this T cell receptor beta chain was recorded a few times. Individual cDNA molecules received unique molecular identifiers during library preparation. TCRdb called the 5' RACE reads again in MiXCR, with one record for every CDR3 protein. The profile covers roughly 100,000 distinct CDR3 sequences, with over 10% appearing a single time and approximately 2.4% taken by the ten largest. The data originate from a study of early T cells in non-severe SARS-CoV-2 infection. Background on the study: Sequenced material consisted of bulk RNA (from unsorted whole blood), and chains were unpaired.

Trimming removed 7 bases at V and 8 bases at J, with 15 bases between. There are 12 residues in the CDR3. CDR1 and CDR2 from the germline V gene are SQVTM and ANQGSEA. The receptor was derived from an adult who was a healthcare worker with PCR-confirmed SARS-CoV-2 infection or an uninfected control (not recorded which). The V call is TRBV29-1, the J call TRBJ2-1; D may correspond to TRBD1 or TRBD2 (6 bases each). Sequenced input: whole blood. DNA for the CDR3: TGCAGCGCCGGCAGGGGCGGGGATGAGCAGTTCTTC. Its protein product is CSAGRGGDEQFF.